This section outlines one T cell receptor (beta chain) sequence together with its context. The source of the sample is a study of T-cell reconstitution after alpha-beta-depleted transplantation in children. Unique molecular identifiers featured in how the TCRbeta library was prepared. TCRdb re-called the PCR reads through MiXCR, storing one row per CDR3 protein. The sample shows about 460,000 distinct CDR3 sequences, under 15% of them seen only once. Germline values: CDR1 DFQATT, CDR2 SNEGSKA (reference sequence). CDR3 size: 12 residues. V was cut by 6 bases and J by 4 bases, with 12 bases left in between.

J is TRBJ1-2 and V is TRBV20-1; D is undetermined. The receptor's source is a human donor who donated a stem cell graft to a child with combined immunodeficiency. The starting material was PBMCs from the stem cell graft donor, obtained from the stem cell graft. The DNA for the CDR3 is TGCAGTGCCCCAGAAAGGGCCTATGGCTACACCTTC. Amino acid sequence: CSAPERAYGYTF.